This TCR beta chain stems from a study of T cell changes during pregnancy in multiple sclerosis. The V and J ends lost 6 bases and 4 bases, in that order; junction bases with no gene match: 2. The CDR3 totals 14 residues. Germline V lookup: CDR1 ENHRY, CDR2 SYGVKD. Libraries were prepared by immunoSEQ multiplex PCR; TCRdb keeps only in-frame clonotypes and omits some of them. The sample has over 50,000 clones, about 91% seen once. The chain recombines TRBV10-3 with TRBJ2-6; 8 nucleotides line up with TRBD1. This sample comprised peripheral blood, obtained after pregnancy. The sequence came from a female donor with multiple sclerosis, enrolled in a pregnancy study. CDR3 in DNA: TGTGCCATCAGGGACAGGGCAGGGGCCAACGTCCTGACTTTC. Translating it yields CAIRDRAGANVLTF.